This T cell receptor beta chain comes out of a study of T-cell reconstitution after alpha-beta-depleted transplantation in children. The ends were cut back, 0 bases at V and 3 bases at J, with 11 bases in the middle. Germline V gene data show CDR1 as LGHNA and CDR2 as YNFKEQ. CDR3 size: 15 residues. In its sample, this clonotype was seen many times. No antigen is known for it. Unique molecular identifiers were built into the TCRbeta library. TCRdb processed the PCR reads anew with MiXCR; each CDR3 protein has one entry. Among about 590,000 distinct CDR3 sequences listed, under 15% were seen once. Study observations and caveats: Diversity of TCRbeta at day 60 was high in some patients, arising from surviving recipient T cells and thymic progenitors. One year after transplant, T-cell counts and diversity came mostly from newly produced T cells. The origin of alpha-beta T cells about two months after transplant was reportedly several hundred expanded graft clones.

The chain joins TRBV4-2 to TRBJ2-5; D is unresolved. Sequenced here: PBMCs, mostly from graft donor cells, sampled 360 days after TCRalphabeta/CD19-depleted stem cell transplant. This TCR was recovered from a male patient aged 10 to 17 who had a stem cell transplant for acute myeloid leukemia, so the T cells may come from the graft donor. For the CDR3, the DNA is TGTGCCAGCAGCCAAGAGGACCCAGATGAAGAGACCCAGTACTTC. It yields the protein CASSQEDPDEETQYF.